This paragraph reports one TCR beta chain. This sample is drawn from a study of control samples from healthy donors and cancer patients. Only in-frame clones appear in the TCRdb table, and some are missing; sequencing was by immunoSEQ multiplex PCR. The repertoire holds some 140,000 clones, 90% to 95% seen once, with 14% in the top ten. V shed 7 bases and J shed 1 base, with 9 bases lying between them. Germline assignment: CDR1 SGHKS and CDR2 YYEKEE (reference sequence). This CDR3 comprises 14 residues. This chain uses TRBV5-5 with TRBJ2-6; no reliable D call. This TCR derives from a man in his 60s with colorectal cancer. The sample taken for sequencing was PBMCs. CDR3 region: CASVIGSGANVLTF. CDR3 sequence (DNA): TGTGCCAGCGTCATAGGGTCTGGGGCCAACGTCCTGACTTTC.